Each of the 27 T cell receptor beta chains below was sequenced from the same sample in a study of shared clonotypes between healthy human individuals. Assay: immunoSEQ multiplex PCR; the TCRdb copy retains only in-frame clones and omits some. The repertoire consists of 2 million to 2.5 million clones, with over 85% occurring once and the leading ten covering 0.39%. Source material: naive CD4+ T cells from PBMCs. The subset: CD45RA+ positively selected. The receptors derive from a man younger than 30 in good health. Some clones in this sample may be carry-over from other donors' samples.

V usage is TRBV5-4 and J usage is TRBJ1-4; 9 nucleotides align to TRBD1. With V trimmed by 4 bases and J by 6 bases, 10 bases remained unmatched. The CDR3 spans 16 residues. Germline CDR1 is SGHNT and CDR2 is YYREEE (reference sequence). The CDR3 region is CASSLPLGQGDEKLFF. In nucleotides, the CDR3 is TGTGCCAGCAGCCTCCCCTTGGGACAGGGCGATGAAAAACTGTTTTTT.

The V call is TRBV2, the J call TRBJ2-1, with 8 bases matching TRBD2. Germline V lookup: CDR1 SNHLY, CDR2 FYNNEI. CDR3 size: 13 residues. The junction had 0 bases not matched to a gene; V was cut back by 6 bases and J by 2 bases. CDR3: CASRRGAYNEQFF. The CDR3 DNA reads as TGTGCCAGCAGGCGGGGGGCCTACAATGAGCAGTTCTTC.

This clone came up once. The chain recombines TRBV7-8 with TRBJ2-3, with 10 positions matching TRBD1. Germline loops: CDR1 SGHVS, CDR2 FQNEAQ. CDR3 length: 15 residues. The junction had 2 bases not matched to a gene; V was cut back by 3 bases and J by 2 bases. The CDR3 loop reads CASSLDRGDTDTQYF. DNA of the CDR3: TGTGCCAGCAGCTTGGACAGGGGGGACACAGATACGCAGTATTTT. Filled out from reference TRBV7-8 and TRBJ2-3, the complete variable domain reads GAGVSQSPRYKVAKRGQDVALRCDPISGHVSLFWYQQALGQGPEFLTYFQNEAQLDKSGLPSDRFFAERPEGSVSTLKIQRTQQEDSAVYLCASSLDRGDTDTQYFGPGTRLTVL.

The chain recombines TRBV2 with TRBJ2-2, with TRBD2 as a possible D gene (6 bases). In germline, CDR1 is SNHLY, CDR2 FYNNEI. Trimming took off 10 bases at V and 5 bases at J, with 20 bases between the two ends. The CDR3 extends over 15 amino acids. As DNA, the CDR3 is TGTGCCACCCCAGTGAGGTCCGGGAGAACCGGGGAGCTGTTTTTT. This encodes CATPVRSGRTGELFF.

The chain combines TRBV20-1 with TRBJ1-1; D gene uncertain. The CDR3 sequence is 9 residues long. V lost 3 bases and J lost 5, with 1 base in between. The germline CDR1 and CDR2 sequences are DFQATT and SNEGSKA (reference sequence). DNA of the CDR3: TGCAGTGCTAGGACTGAAGCTTTCTTT. It translates to CSARTEAFF.

The gene calls are TRBV5-1 and TRBJ2-1; TRBD1 might be the D (5 bases). Trimming removed 6 bases at V and 7 bases at J, with 14 bases between. The germline V gene has CDR1 SGHRS and CDR2 YFSETQ. CDR3 length: 13 residues. The CDR3 is CASTQGPENEQFF. The CDR3 nucleotides are TGCGCCAGCACCCAGGGCCCAGAAAATGAGCAGTTCTTC.

Notes on this clone: This CDR3 is also generated by other DNA sequences in the sample. This chain joins TRBV11-3 and TRBJ2-1; the match to TRBD1 covers 10 bases. The CDR3 has 15 residues. Germline CDR1 SGHNT, CDR2 YENEEA. The V gene end was trimmed by 5 bases and the J gene end by 1 base; junction bases not matched to a gene: 2. CDR3 protein: CASSPGQGSYNEQFF. DNA of the CDR3: TGTGCCAGCAGCCCGGGACAGGGGTCCTACAATGAGCAGTTCTTC.

This chain joins TRBV7-6 and TRBJ2-1; D not resolved. The CDR3 runs to 14 residues. Trimming shortened V by 5 bases and J by 1 base, and 9 bases separated the two germline ends. The germline V gene encodes CDR1 SGHVS and CDR2 FNYEAQ. The DNA of the CDR3 is TGTGCCAGCAGCGTCGACAATTCCTACAATGAGCAGTTCTTC. Translating gives CASSVDNSYNEQFF.

Comment on this clone: One end of the junction is discordant with germline, which a read error may explain. V is TRBV27 and J is TRBJ2-7; the match to TRBD2 covers 12 bases. This CDR3 region has 14 residues. Per the germline V gene, CDR1 is MNHEY and CDR2 is SMNVEV (reference sequence). CDR3 sequence reads: CASRLGLAGYAQYF. In DNA, the CDR3 is TGTGCCAGCAGACTCGGACTAGCGGGGTACGCGCAGTACTTC.

The V gene is TRBV27, the J gene TRBJ2-1; 7 positions agree with TRBD2. The CDR3 is made up of 16 amino acids. J lost 2 bases, V lost 0 bases, and 4 bases had no gene match. Germline CDR1 MNHEY, CDR2 SMNVEV (reference sequence). The CDR3 sequence: CASSLSGLAAYNEQFF. CDR3 bases: TGTGCCAGCAGTTTATCGGGGCTAGCGGCCTACAATGAGCAGTTCTTC.

CDR3 amino acids: CASSAAGGTGNTIYF. The CDR3 nucleotides are TGTGCCAGCAGCGCTGCCGGGGGAACGGGAAACACCATATATTTT. The chain couples TRBV9 to TRBJ1-3; tentatively, D is TRBD1 (5 bases). V dropped 3 bases and J dropped 4 bases, with 14 bases sitting between them. CDR1 SGDLS and CDR2 YYNGEE come from the germline V gene. The CDR3 sequence is 15 residues long.

The V call is TRBV5-4, the J call TRBJ2-1; 8 bases fit TRBD1. The J segment lost 7 bases and the V segment lost 3 bases, leaving 0 bases of the junction unmatched. Germline-derived CDR1 and CDR2 are SGHNT and YYREEE (reference sequence). The length of the CDR3 is 12 residues. As DNA, the CDR3 is TGTGCCAGCAGCTGGACAGGGAATGAGCAGTTCTTC. It specifies CASSWTGNEQFF.

In the case of this clone: Within the sample, other DNA sequences also encode this same CDR3. This rearrangement joins TRBV6-5 to TRBJ2-7, with 9 bases that match TRBD1. The CDR3 is 15 residues long. The V gene end was trimmed by 0 bases and the J gene end by 1 base; junction bases not matched to a gene: 1. Germline assignment: CDR1 MNHEY and CDR2 SVGAGI. CDR3 amino acids: CASSYSGTGSYEQYF. CDR3 DNA: TGTGCCAGCAGTTACTCCGGGACAGGGTCCTACGAGCAGTACTTC.

This chain links TRBV29-1 with TRBJ2-5; D is unresolved. The DNA end is a closer match to TRBJ2-7, so the J assignment may be wrong. The CDR3 is 13 amino acids. Germline V lookup: CDR1 SQVTM, CDR2 ANQGSEA. The CDR3 nucleotides read TGCAGCGTTGAAGATTCCAAATCCTACGAGCAGTACTTC. This translates into CSVEDSKSYEQYF.

Comment on this clone: The sample holds other DNA sequences that translate to the same CDR3. This chain joins TRBV28 and TRBJ2-1; D is perhaps TRBD1 (5 bases). This CDR3 spans 14 amino acids. Germline CDR1 MDHEN, CDR2 SYDVKM. The V end was cut by 4 bases, the J end by 2 bases, with 9 bases between. CDR3 nucleotides: TGTGCCAGCAGTTCCCCAGGGACCTACAATGAGCAGTTCTTC. As protein: CASSSPGTYNEQFF.

The rearrangement uses TRBV10-1 and TRBJ2-3; TRBD2 agrees at 7 bases. The junction had 17 bases not matched to a gene; V was cut back by 3 bases and J by 5 bases. Germline V lookup: CDR1 WNHNN, CDR2 SYGVQD (reference sequence). The CDR3 spans 18 residues. CDR3 sequence reads: CASSDSPGPSGAGDTQYF. Here the CDR3 DNA reads TGCGCCAGCAGTGATTCTCCCGGTCCTAGCGGAGCTGGAGATACGCAGTATTTT.

The gene calls are TRBV5-4 and TRBJ2-7, with 9 bases aligning to TRBD1. Losses at the gene ends were 5 bases for V and 5 bases for J; bases not matched to a gene: 5. The CDR3 totals 13 residues. Germline assignment: CDR1 SGHNT and CDR2 YYREEE (reference sequence). The CDR3 loop reads CASSTDRGHEQYF. CDR3 bases: TGTGCCAGCAGTACGGACAGGGGTCACGAGCAGTACTTC.

This rearrangement joins TRBV21-1 to TRBJ2-3; no check of the table's D call, TRBD2, against the DNA was made. TRBV21-1 has pseudogene status. The CDR3 consists of 14 residues. CDR3 coding DNA: TGTGCCTCTCAGGGAGCGGGGGCCACAGATACGCAGTATTTT. This codes for CASQGAGATDTQYF.

The rearrangement uses TRBV6-6 and TRBJ1-4, with unresolved D. The V end was cut by 7 bases, the J end by 3 bases, with 15 bases between. The length of the CDR3 is 15 residues. Germline V gene lookup returns CDR1 MNHNY and CDR2 SVGAGI (reference sequence). The CDR3 sequence is CASMQHFEANEKLFF. The CDR3 DNA sequence: TGTGCCAGCATGCAGCACTTCGAGGCTAATGAAAAACTGTTTTTT.

The J gene is TRBJ2-7, the V gene TRBV7-3, with 7 bases matching TRBD1. Trimming removed 5 bases from V and 0 bases from J; junction bases left unmatched: 4. The CDR3 has 14 amino acids. Per germline, CDR1 SGHTA and CDR2 FQGTGA. The CDR3 DNA reads TGTGCCAGCAGCCCAGGACAGGACTCCTACGAGCAGTACTTC. Translated, it gives CASSPGQDSYEQYF.

This chain connects TRBV19 to TRBJ2-1, with TRBD2 matching over 11 bases. V was pared by 8 bases and J by 5 bases, with 8 bases of the junction left unmatched. The CDR3 is 15 residues long. The germline V gene has CDR1 LNHDA and CDR2 SQIVND (reference sequence). CDR3 in DNA: TGTGCCAGTCGAGCTAGCGGGAGGAGAGACAATGAGCAGTTCTTC. This sequence encodes CASRASGRRDNEQFF.

The rearrangement joins TRBV4-1 to TRBJ2-1; D is uncertain. Trimming took off 3 bases at V and 13 bases at J, with 13 bases between the two ends. The germline CDR1 and CDR2 sequences are MGHRA and YSYEKL. This CDR3 comprises 12 residues. The CDR3 DNA reads as TGCGCCAGCAGCCAGATTCGGAGCTATCAGTTCTTC. Translated: CASSQIRSYQFF.

This rearrangement joins TRBV15 to TRBJ1-2; 8 nucleotides line up with TRBD1. The ends lost 0 bases at V and 4 bases at J; junction bases unmatched: 4. CDR1 and CDR2 from the germline V gene are LNHNV and YYDKDF (reference sequence). The CDR3 consists of 15 residues. The CDR3 loop is CATSRDRDRSYGYTF. The CDR3 region has the DNA TGTGCCACCAGCAGAGATCGGGACAGGAGCTATGGCTACACCTTC.

V is TRBV21-1 and J is TRBJ1-6. TRBV21-1 is recorded as a pseudogene. The CDR3 is 18 residues long. The CDR3 loop is CASSKEVYPDGYNSPLHF. In DNA, the CDR3 is TGTGCCAGCAGCAAAGAGGTCTATCCTGACGGCTATAATTCACCCCTCCACTTT.

In this sample, this clone turned up once. The CDR3 reads CASSLTSRNYGYTF. CDR3 DNA sequence: TGTGCCAGCAGCCTAACGTCCAGAAACTATGGCTACACCTTC. V usage is TRBV7-6 and J usage is TRBJ1-2; D remains unclear. The CDR3 covers 14 residues. Trimming took off 5 bases at V and 2 bases at J, with 12 bases between the two ends. Germline loops: CDR1 SGHVS, CDR2 FNYEAQ.

Concerning this clone itself: The sample holds other DNA sequences that translate to the same CDR3. The chain employs TRBV18 and TRBJ2-7; D remains unclear. Trimming pared 3 bases from V and 3 bases from J, leaving 9 bases between. The CDR3 runs to 13 residues. The germline CDR1 and CDR2 sequences are KGHSH and LQKENI. This CDR3 reads CASSPPGDYEQYF. CDR3 sequence (DNA): TGTGCCAGCTCACCCCCCGGCGACTACGAGCAGTACTTC. Full variable domain (rest looked up from reference TRBV18 and TRBJ2-7): NAGVMQNPRHLVRRRGQEARLRCSPMKGHSHVYWYRQLPEEGLKFMVYLQKENIIDESGMPKERFSAEFPKEGPSILRIQQVVRGDSAAYFCASSPPGDYEQYFGPGTRLTVT.

This chain uses TRBV7-3 with TRBJ2-3, with 10 bases matching TRBD2. Germline V gene lookup returns CDR1 SGHTA and CDR2 FQGTGA. The V gene end was trimmed by 0 bases and the J gene end by 2 bases; junction bases not matched to a gene: 8. CDR3 size: 18 residues. This CDR3 reads CASSLTPGLAENTDTQYF. The CDR3, as DNA: TGTGCCAGCAGCTTAACTCCCGGACTAGCGGAGAACACAGATACGCAGTATTTT.